The entry that follows covers one T cell receptor beta chain sequence. Its specificity is not known. The sample belongs to a study of shared clonotypes between healthy human individuals. The length of the CDR3 is 16 residues. V was shortened by 4 bases and J by 1 base, with 15 bases between the two germline ends. Healthy HIV-negative adults with no recent acute infections or vaccinations were recruited as donors. Once extracted for a subset, genomic DNA was divided evenly among several immunoSEQ plates. Here immunoSEQ multiplex PCR was the method, and the copy in TCRdb shows in-frame clones only, minus some. The sample has approximately 740,000 clones; less than 85% are singletons. Whole-study findings and limits: The generation probabilities recorded for non-shared clonotypes fell below those of clonotypes shared by all four donors. Sequencing of the sorted subsets was shown by rarefaction to be incomplete despite large depth.

Material: memory CD4+ T cells sorted from blood. Subset denoted: CD45RA-negative fraction. The chain carries TRBV5-3 and TRBJ1-3; perhaps TRBD1 as D (6 bases). TRBV5-3 is an open reading frame, and its role is uncertain. The sequence came from a woman younger than 45 in good health. The DNA for the CDR3 is TGTGCCAGAAGCGGTCAGGGGAACGGGTCTGGAAACACCATATATTTT. This codes for CARSGQGNGSGNTIYF.